Given below is one TCR beta chain in context. What it binds is not known. This specimen comes from a study of cytomegalovirus exposure and HLA in healthy donors. This PCR relied on a set of 60 Vbeta primers and 13 Jbeta primers. Assay used: immunoSEQ multiplex PCR; TCRdb lists only in-frame clones, some missing. The repertoire holds 85,000 to 100,000 clones, with roughly 69% as singletons. The J segment lost 0 bases and the V segment lost 1 base, leaving 6 bases of the junction unmatched. The CDR3 is 18 amino acids. Germline loops: CDR1 SGHVS, CDR2 FQNEAQ. Study observations and caveats: Associated with HLA alleles at 0.05 false discovery rate in a later analysis were 16,951 TCR beta sequences.

This chain uses TRBV7-8 with TRBJ1-5; TRBD1 matches 10 bases. Sequencing was carried out using PBMCs. The receptor was derived from a man aged 45 to 65 in good health and CMV-seronegative. In DNA, the CDR3 is TGTGCCAGCAGCTTAGTTGGGACAGGGGACTTTAGCAATCAGCCCCAGCATTTT. This sequence encodes CASSLVGTGDFSNQPQHF.